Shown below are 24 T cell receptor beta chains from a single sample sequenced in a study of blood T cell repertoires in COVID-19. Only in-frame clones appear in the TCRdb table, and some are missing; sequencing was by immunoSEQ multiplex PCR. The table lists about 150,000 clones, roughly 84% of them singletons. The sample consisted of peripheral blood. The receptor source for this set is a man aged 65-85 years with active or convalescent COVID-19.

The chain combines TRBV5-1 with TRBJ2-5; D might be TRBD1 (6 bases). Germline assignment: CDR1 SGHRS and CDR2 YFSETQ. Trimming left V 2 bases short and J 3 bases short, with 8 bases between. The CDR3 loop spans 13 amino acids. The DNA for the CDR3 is TGCGCCAGCAGCTTCTACAGGGAAGAGACCCAGTACTTC. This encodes CASSFYREETQYF.

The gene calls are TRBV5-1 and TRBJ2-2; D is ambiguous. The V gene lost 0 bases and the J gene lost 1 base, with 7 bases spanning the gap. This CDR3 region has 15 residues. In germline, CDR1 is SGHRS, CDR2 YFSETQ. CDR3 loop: CASSLVEVNTGELFF. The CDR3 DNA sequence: TGCGCCAGCAGCTTGGTAGAGGTGAACACCGGGGAGCTGTTTTTT.

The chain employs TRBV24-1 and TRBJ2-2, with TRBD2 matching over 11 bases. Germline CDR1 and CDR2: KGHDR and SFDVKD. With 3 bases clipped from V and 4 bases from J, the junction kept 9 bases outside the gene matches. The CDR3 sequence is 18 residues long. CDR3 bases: TGTGCCACCAGTGATCGTACTAGCGGGAGAATTAGCACCGGGGAGCTGTTTTTT. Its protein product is CATSDRTSGRISTGELFF.

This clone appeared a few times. The chain's CDR3 is CASSSTGDGSPLHF. In DNA, the CDR3 is TGTGCCAGCAGCTCGACAGGGGACGGTTCACCCCTCCACTTT. V and J are TRBV6-1 and TRBJ1-6; 8 nucleotides line up with TRBD1. Per the germline V gene, CDR1 is MNHNS and CDR2 is SASEGT. Trimming at V came to 6 bases and at J to 9 bases, leaving 7 bases not matched to a gene. The CDR3 consists of 14 residues.

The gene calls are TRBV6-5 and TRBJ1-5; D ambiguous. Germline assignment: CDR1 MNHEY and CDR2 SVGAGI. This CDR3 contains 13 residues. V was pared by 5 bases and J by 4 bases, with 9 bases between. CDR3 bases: TGTGCCAGCAGTCGAATAGAGAATCAGCCCCAGCATTTT. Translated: CASSRIENQPQHF.

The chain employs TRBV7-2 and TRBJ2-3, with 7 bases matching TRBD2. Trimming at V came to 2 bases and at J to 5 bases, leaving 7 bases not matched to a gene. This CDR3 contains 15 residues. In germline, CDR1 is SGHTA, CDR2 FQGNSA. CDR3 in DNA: TGTGCCAGCAGCTTACGGGCGGGAGTAGTAGATACGCAGTATTTT. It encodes CASSLRAGVVDTQYF.

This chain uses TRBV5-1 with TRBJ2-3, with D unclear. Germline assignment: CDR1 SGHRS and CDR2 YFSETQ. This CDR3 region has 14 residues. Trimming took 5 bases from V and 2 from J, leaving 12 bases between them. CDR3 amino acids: CASSRQFNTDTQYF. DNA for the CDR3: TGCGCCAGCAGTCGCCAGTTCAACACAGATACGCAGTATTTT.

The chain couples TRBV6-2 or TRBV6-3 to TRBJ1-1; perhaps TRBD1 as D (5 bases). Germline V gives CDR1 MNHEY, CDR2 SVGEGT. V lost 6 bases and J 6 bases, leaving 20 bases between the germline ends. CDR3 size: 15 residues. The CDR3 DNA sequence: TGTGCCAGCAGCCGACAAGGAGGGGAGGTCGCTGAAGCTTTCTTT. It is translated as CASSRQGGEVAEAFF.

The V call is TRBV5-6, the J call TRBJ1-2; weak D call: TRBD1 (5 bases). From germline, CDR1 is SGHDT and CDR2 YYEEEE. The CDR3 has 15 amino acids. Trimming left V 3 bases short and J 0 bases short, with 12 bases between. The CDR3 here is CASSWGGTANYGYTF. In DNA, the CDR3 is TGTGCCAGCAGCTGGGGAGGGACCGCTAACTATGGCTACACCTTC.

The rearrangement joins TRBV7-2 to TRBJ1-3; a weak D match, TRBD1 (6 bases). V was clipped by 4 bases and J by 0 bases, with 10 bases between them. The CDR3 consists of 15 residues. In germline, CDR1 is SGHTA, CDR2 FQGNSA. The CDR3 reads CASSSDSYSGNTIYF. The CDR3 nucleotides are TGTGCCAGCAGCTCGGACAGTTACTCTGGAAACACCATATATTTT.

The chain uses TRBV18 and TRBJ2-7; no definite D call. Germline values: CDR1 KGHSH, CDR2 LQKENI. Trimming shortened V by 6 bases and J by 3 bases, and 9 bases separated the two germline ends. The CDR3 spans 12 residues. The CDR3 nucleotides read TGTGCCAGCTCTGCACAGAGCTACGAGCAGTACTTC. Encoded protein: CASSAQSYEQYF. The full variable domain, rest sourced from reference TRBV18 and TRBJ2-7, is NAGVMQNPRHLVRRRGQEARLRCSPMKGHSHVYWYRQLPEEGLKFMVYLQKENIIDESGMPKERFSAEFPKEGPSILRIQQVVRGDSAAYFCASSAQSYEQYFGPGTRLTVT.

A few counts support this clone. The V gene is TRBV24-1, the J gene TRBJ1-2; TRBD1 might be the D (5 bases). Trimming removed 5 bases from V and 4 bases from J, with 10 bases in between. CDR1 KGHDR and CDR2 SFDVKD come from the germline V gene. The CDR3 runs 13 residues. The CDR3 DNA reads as TGTGCCACCAGTGCCCAGGGTCTCTATGGCTACACCTTC. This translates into CATSAQGLYGYTF.

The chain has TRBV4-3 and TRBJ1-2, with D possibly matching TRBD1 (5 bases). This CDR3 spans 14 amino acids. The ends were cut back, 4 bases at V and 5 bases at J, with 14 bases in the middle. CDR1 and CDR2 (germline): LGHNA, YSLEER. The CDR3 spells CASSLQVTEYGYTF. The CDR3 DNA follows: TGCGCCAGCAGCCTCCAAGTGACAGAATATGGCTACACCTTC.

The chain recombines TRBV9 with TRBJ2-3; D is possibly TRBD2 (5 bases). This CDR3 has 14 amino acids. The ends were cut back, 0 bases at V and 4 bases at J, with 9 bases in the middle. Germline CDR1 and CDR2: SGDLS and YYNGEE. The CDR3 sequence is CASSVAGWSDTQYF. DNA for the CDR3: TGTGCCAGCAGCGTAGCGGGATGGTCAGATACGCAGTATTTT.

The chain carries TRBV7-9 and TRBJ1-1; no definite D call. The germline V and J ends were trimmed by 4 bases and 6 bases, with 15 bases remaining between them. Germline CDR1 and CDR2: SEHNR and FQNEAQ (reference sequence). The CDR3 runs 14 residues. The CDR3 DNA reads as TGTGCCAGCAGCTCCTTGACGGCCGGGTCTGAAGCTTTCTTT. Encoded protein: CASSSLTAGSEAFF.

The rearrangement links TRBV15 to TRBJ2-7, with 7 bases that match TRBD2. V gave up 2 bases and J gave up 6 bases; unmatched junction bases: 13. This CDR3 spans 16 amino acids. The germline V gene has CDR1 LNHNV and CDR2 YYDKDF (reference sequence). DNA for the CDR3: TGTGCCACCAGCAGACAAAAAGCAGCGGGACTGGGCGAGCAGTACTTC. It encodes CATSRQKAAGLGEQYF.

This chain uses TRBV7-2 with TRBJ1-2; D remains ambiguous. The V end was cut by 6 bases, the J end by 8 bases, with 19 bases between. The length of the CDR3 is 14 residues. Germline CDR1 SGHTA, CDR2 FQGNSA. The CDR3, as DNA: TGTGCCAGCAGTCCAGCCCCGGGGTTGGGGGGCTACACCTTC. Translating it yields CASSPAPGLGGYTF.

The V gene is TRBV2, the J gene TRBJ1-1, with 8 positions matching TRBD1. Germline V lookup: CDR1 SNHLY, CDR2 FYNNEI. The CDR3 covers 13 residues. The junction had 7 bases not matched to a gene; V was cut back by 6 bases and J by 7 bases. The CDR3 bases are TGTGCCAGCAGGGCCGACAGGGGCGTTGAAGCTTTCTTT. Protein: CASRADRGVEAFF.

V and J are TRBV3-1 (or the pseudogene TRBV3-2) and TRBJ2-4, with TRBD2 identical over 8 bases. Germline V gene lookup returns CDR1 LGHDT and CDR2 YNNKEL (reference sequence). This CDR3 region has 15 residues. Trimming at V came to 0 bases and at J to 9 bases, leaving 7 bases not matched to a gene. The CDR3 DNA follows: TGTGCCAGCAGCCAAGATCGGGGGGGCTGGGGCATTCAGTACTTC. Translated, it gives CASSQDRGGWGIQYF.

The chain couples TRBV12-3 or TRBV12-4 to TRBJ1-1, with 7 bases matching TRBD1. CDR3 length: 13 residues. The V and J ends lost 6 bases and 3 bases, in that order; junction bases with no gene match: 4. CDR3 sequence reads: CASRTGSDTEAFF. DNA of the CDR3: TGTGCCAGCAGGACAGGGTCGGACACTGAAGCTTTCTTT.

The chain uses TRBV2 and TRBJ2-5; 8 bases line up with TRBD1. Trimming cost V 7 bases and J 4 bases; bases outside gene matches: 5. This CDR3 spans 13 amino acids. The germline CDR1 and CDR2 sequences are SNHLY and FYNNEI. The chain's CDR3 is CASMRDRTETQYF. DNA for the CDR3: TGTGCCAGCATGAGGGACAGGACAGAGACCCAGTACTTC. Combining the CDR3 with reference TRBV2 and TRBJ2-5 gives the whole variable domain EPEVTQTPSHQVTQMGQEVILRCVPISNHLYFYWYRQILGQKVEFLVSFYNNEISEKSEIFDDQFSVERPDGSNFTLKIRSTKLEDSAMYFCASMRDRTETQYFGPGTRLLVL.

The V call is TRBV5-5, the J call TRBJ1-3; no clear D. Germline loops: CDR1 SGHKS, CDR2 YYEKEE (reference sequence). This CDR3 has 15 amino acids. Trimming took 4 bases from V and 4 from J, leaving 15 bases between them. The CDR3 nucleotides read TGTGCCAGCAGCGTGGATTCGGGGAGCGGAAACACCATATATTTT. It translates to CASSVDSGSGNTIYF.

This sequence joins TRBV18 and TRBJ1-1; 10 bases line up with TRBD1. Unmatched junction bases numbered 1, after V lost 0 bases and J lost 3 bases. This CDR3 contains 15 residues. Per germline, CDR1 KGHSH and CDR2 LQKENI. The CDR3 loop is CASSPPGTGDTEAFF. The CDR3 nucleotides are TGTGCCAGCTCACCACCGGGGACAGGGGACACTGAAGCTTTCTTT.

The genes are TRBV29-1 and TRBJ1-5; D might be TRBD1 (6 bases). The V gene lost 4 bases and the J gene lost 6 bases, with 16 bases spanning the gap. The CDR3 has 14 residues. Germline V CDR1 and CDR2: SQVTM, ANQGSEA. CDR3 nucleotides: TGCAGCGTTGCCGAAACAGGGCCCGGTCAGCCCCAGCATTTT. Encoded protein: CSVAETGPGQPQHF.